This passage covers 32 T cell receptor beta chains from one sample sequenced in a study of blood T cell repertoires in COVID-19. Generated by immunoSEQ multiplex PCR, the TCRdb table keeps only in-frame clones and is missing some. The data hold about 12,000 clones, with approximately 70% observed a single time. The sequenced sample was peripheral blood. Every receptor here comes from a man in his sixties with COVID-19, enrolled during active disease.

V usage is TRBV24-1 and J usage is TRBJ2-5; 12 bases are a match to TRBD1. The germline CDR1 and CDR2 sequences are KGHDR and SFDVKD. V gave up 0 bases and J gave up 5 bases; unmatched junction bases: 6. CDR3 length: 17 residues. The CDR3 DNA follows: TGTGCCACCAGTGATTTGCGGGGGACAGGGGGCATGGAGACCCAGTACTTC. This codes for CATSDLRGTGGMETQYF.

In its sample, this clone was seen a few times. The chain couples TRBV7-2 to TRBJ2-7; D is undetermined. This CDR3 is built from 13 residues. The V gene's germline CDR1 is SGHTA and CDR2 FQGNSA. Trimming pared 5 bases from V and 7 bases from J, leaving 15 bases between. The CDR3 coding sequence is TGTGCCAGCAGCCCCCTCCCCTATCTGGAGCAGTACGTC. Its protein product is CASSPLPYLEQYV.

The chain is built from TRBV5-4 and TRBJ2-7; 7 bases are shared with TRBD2. Trimming took 5 bases from V and 5 from J; bases not matched to a gene: 16. Germline V gene data show CDR1 as SGHNT and CDR2 as YYREEE (reference sequence). The CDR3 extends over 16 amino acids. CDR3: CASSPGIAGSTDEQYV. CDR3 DNA sequence: TGTGCCAGCAGTCCTGGGATAGCGGGTTCCACAGACGAGCAGTACGTC.

This chain joins TRBV5-1 and TRBJ2-5, with 12 bases aligning to TRBD1. The CDR3 is 16 amino acids. Trimming removed 4 bases from V and 5 bases from J; junction bases left unmatched: 9. Germline V gene sequence: CDR1 SGHRS, CDR2 YFSETQ. CDR3 amino acids: CASSRTGTGGEETQYF. DNA of the CDR3: TGCGCCAGCAGCCGGACCGGGACAGGGGGCGAGGAGACCCAGTACTTC.

This clone was counted between two and nine times. The rearrangement links TRBV19 to TRBJ1-2; TRBD1 matches at 12 bases. CDR1 and CDR2 (germline): LNHDA, SQIVND (reference sequence). The V and J ends lost 4 bases and 4 bases, in that order; junction bases with no gene match: 7. The CDR3 extends over 16 amino acids. Written as DNA, the CDR3 is TGTGCCAGTAGTAAACAGGGACAGGGGGCAGGCTATGGCTACACCTTC. As protein: CASSKQGQGAGYGYTF.

The chain uses TRBV4-1 and TRBJ1-2; 10 bases fit TRBD1. The CDR3 is 17 residues long. CDR1 MGHRA and CDR2 YSYEKL come from the germline V gene. Germline trimming cut 1 base from V and 7 bases from J; bases unmatched to any gene: 12. CDR3 coding DNA: TGCGCCAGCAGCCAAGTCGAGACAGGGGGCGCGTTGAGTGGCTACACCTTC. Translating it yields CASSQVETGGALSGYTF.

This clone occurred a few times. The chain links TRBV5-1 to TRBJ1-4; the D is unclear. V shed 1 base and J shed 0 bases, with 4 bases lying between them. Germline loops: CDR1 SGHRS, CDR2 YFSETQ. CDR3 length: 14 amino acids. The CDR3 DNA follows: TGCGCCAGCAGCTTGACAGCAACTAATGAAAAACTGTTTTTT. Protein sequence: CASSLTATNEKLFF.

This sequence joins TRBV6-5 and TRBJ2-5; D is uncertain. Trimming left V 0 bases short and J 7 bases short, with 12 bases between. CDR1 is MNHEY and CDR2 is SVGAGI in the germline V gene. CDR3 length: 14 amino acids. The DNA of the CDR3 is TGTGCCAGCAGTTACTCCCCTCCCTCTTGGACCCAGTACTTC. Its protein is CASSYSPPSWTQYF.

The chain has TRBV19 and TRBJ1-2; D might be TRBD1 (5 bases). The CDR3 extends over 15 amino acids. Trimming cost V 1 base and J 3 bases, with 12 bases left between them. Germline CDR1 LNHDA, CDR2 SQIVND (reference sequence). The CDR3: CASSIGGTMHYGYTF. CDR3 DNA sequence: TGTGCCAGTAGTATAGGGGGCACGATGCACTATGGCTACACCTTC.

The genes are TRBV25-1 and TRBJ2-1; 8 bases match TRBD2. The J segment lost 2 bases and the V segment lost 3 bases, leaving 3 bases of the junction unmatched. The germline V gene encodes CDR1 MGHDK and CDR2 SYGVNS. The CDR3 totals 15 residues. CDR3 sequence reads: CASSEVAGPYNEQFF. The DNA for the CDR3 is TGTGCCAGCAGTGAGGTAGCGGGGCCCTACAATGAGCAGTTCTTC. The whole variable domain, filled in from reference TRBV25-1 and TRBJ2-1, reads EADIYQTPRYLVIGTGKKITLECSQTMGHDKMYWYQQDPGMELHLIHYSYGVNSTEKGDLSSESTVSRIRTEHFPLTLESARPSHTSQYLCASSEVAGPYNEQFFGPGTRLTVL.

The chain combines TRBV6-5 with TRBJ1-2; maybe TRBD1 (5 bases). The CDR3 contains 13 residues. Germline V gene data show CDR1 as MNHEY and CDR2 as SVGAGI. The germline V and J ends were trimmed by 5 bases and 5 bases, with 12 bases remaining between them. As DNA, the CDR3 is TGTGCCAGCAGTATCAGGGCCGATTATGGCTACACCTTC. Protein sequence: CASSIRADYGYTF.

The chain is built from TRBV14 and TRBJ2-3, with D perhaps matching TRBD2 (5 bases). CDR1 SGHDN and CDR2 FVKESK come from the germline V gene. V was cut by 2 bases and J by 3 bases, with 9 bases left in between. This CDR3 spans 14 amino acids. CDR3 in amino acids: CASSQPGMTDTQYF. The CDR3 DNA sequence: TGTGCCAGCAGCCAACCGGGGATGACAGATACGCAGTATTTT.

The genes are TRBV27 and TRBJ2-7; 8 bases align to TRBD1. CDR3 length equals 13 residues. Germline V gene data show CDR1 as MNHEY and CDR2 as SMNVEV (reference sequence). V lost 3 bases, J lost 5 bases, and 3 bases stayed unmatched. The CDR3 region has the DNA TGTGCCAGCAGTTTCCGGACAGGGAACGAGCAGTACTTC. It specifies CASSFRTGNEQYF.

V and J are TRBV5-4 and TRBJ1-4; D not certain. Germline CDR1 and CDR2: SGHNT and YYREEE (reference sequence). The CDR3 is made up of 16 amino acids. V lost 0 bases and J lost 3, with 12 bases in between. The CDR3 here is CASSLGSGPANEKLFF. DNA of the CDR3: TGTGCCAGCAGCTTGGGGTCAGGTCCAGCTAATGAAAAACTGTTTTTT.

The chain is built from TRBV29-1 and TRBJ2-1; 9 positions agree with TRBD2. The CDR3 loop spans 15 amino acids. With V trimmed by 1 base and J by 3 bases, 4 bases remained unmatched. CDR1 and CDR2 from the germline V gene are SQVTM and ANQGSEA. CDR3 in DNA: TGCAGCGTTGAAGGACTAGCGGATTACTACAATGAGCAGTTCTTC. This encodes CSVEGLADYYNEQFF.

V usage is TRBV7-2 and J usage is TRBJ2-6; D is uncertain. The CDR3 loop spans 15 amino acids. Trimming took 3 bases from V and 3 from J, leaving 9 bases between them. Germline V gene lookup returns CDR1 SGHTA and CDR2 FQGNSA. The CDR3 region has the DNA TGTGCCAGCAGCTTGCACACGGGTGGGGCCAACGTCCTGACTTTC. It translates to CASSLHTGGANVLTF.

This sequence joins TRBV5-1 and TRBJ2-1, with D perhaps matching TRBD2 (6 bases). Trimming shortened V by 6 bases and J by 9 bases, and 19 bases separated the two germline ends. In germline, CDR1 is SGHRS, CDR2 YFSETQ. The CDR3 consists of 14 residues. The CDR3 spells CASTQVRGGAEQFF. In DNA form, the CDR3 reads TGCGCCAGCACCCAGGTGCGGGGTGGGGCTGAGCAGTTCTTC.

The V gene is TRBV4-1, the J gene TRBJ2-5; TRBD2 matches 11 bases. This CDR3 has 16 residues. Germline trimming cut 6 bases from V and 4 bases from J; bases unmatched to any gene: 10. The germline gives CDR1 MGHRA, CDR2 YSYEKL. The CDR3 protein is CASSLSGRGMGETQYF. Here the CDR3 DNA reads TGCGCCAGCAGTCTTAGCGGGAGGGGGATGGGAGAGACCCAGTACTTC.

The rearrangement uses TRBV20-1 and TRBJ2-1; TRBD2 might be the D (5 bases). The CDR3 has 11 amino acids. The germline CDR1 and CDR2 sequences are DFQATT and SNEGSKA (reference sequence). The DNA of the CDR3 is TGCAGGCCGGAGGTCCGCAATGAGCAGTTCTTC. Translating gives CRPEVRNEQFF.

This sequence joins TRBV3-1 (or the pseudogene TRBV3-2) and TRBJ1-2, with TRBD1 as a possible D gene (5 bases). Trimming took off 0 bases at V and 6 bases at J, with 8 bases between the two ends. The CDR3 is 13 residues long. Germline V gene lookup returns CDR1 LGHDT and CDR2 YNNKEL (reference sequence). CDR3 sequence reads: CASSQDGGNGYTF. For the CDR3, the DNA is TGTGCCAGCAGCCAAGACGGGGGGAATGGCTACACCTTC.

The CDR3 nucleotides are TGCGCCAGCAGCCAATCCTCAAGCAGGGTTCAAGAGACCCAGTACTTC. Translation gives CASSQSSSRVQETQYF. The V call is TRBV4-1, the J call TRBJ2-5; D perhaps matches TRBD1 (5 bases). The CDR3 has 16 residues. The germline V gene has CDR1 MGHRA and CDR2 YSYEKL. Trimming took 2 bases from V and 2 from J, leaving 15 bases between them.

This chain links TRBV7-2 with TRBJ2-1; a possible D gene is TRBD2 (6 bases). Trimming left V 5 bases short and J 0 bases short, with 20 bases between. The germline gives CDR1 SGHTA, CDR2 FQGNSA. The CDR3 extends over 18 amino acids. CDR3: CASSLGIRGRSSYNEQFF. CDR3 nucleotide sequence: TGTGCCAGCAGCCTCGGGATTCGAGGGAGGAGCTCCTACAATGAGCAGTTCTTC.

The V and J genes are TRBV5-1 and TRBJ2-5, with a possible D match to TRBD1 (5 bases). Trimming took 1 base from V and 0 from J, leaving 7 bases between them. Germline V lookup: CDR1 SGHRS, CDR2 YFSETQ. CDR3 length equals 14 residues. The CDR3 DNA reads TGCGCCAGCAGCTTGACGACAGACCAAGAGACCCAGTACTTC. Translated: CASSLTTDQETQYF.

This clone turned up a few times. J is TRBJ2-4 and V is TRBV2, with TRBD2 matching over 8 bases. This CDR3 has 14 residues. The germline gives CDR1 SNHLY, CDR2 FYNNEI. V lost 6 bases to trimming and J lost 4 bases; unmatched junction nucleotides: 5. CDR3: CASSRPSGKNIQYF. CDR3 nucleotide sequence: TGTGCCAGCAGCCGTCCTAGCGGGAAAAACATTCAGTACTTC.

This clone was picked up one time. The chain joins TRBV7-8 to TRBJ1-1; 9 bases agree with TRBD1. Looked up from germline, CDR1 is SGHVS and CDR2 is FQNEAQ. Unmatched junction bases numbered 9, after V lost 0 bases and J lost 10 bases. CDR3 length: 15 residues. The CDR3 coding sequence is TGTGCCAGCAGCTTAGCGTATAGTCGGGGACAGGGAGCTTTCTTT. Amino acid sequence: CASSLAYSRGQGAFF.

This clone was counted once. The chain recombines TRBV5-4 with TRBJ2-5, with D possibly being TRBD2 (5 bases). The CDR3 has 14 residues. V lost 4 bases, J lost 5 bases, and 15 bases lay in between. Germline CDR1 and CDR2: SGHNT and YYREEE (reference sequence). This CDR3 reads CASSPPGGPETQYF. The DNA for the CDR3 is TGTGCCAGCAGCCCCCCAGGCGGGCCGGAGACCCAGTACTTC.

This chain links TRBV2 with TRBJ1-1; D ambiguous. With 7 bases removed from V and 6 bases from J, the gap between germline ends came to 9 bases. The CDR3 has 11 amino acids. Germline-derived CDR1 and CDR2 are SNHLY and FYNNEI. The CDR3 sequence: CASKLQAEAFF. CDR3 coding DNA: TGTGCCAGCAAACTGCAGGCTGAAGCTTTCTTT.

The chain employs TRBV18 and TRBJ1-3, with 9 bases fitting TRBD1. The CDR3 is made up of 14 amino acids. Germline CDR1 is KGHSH and CDR2 is LQKENI. V gave up 3 bases and J gave up 4 bases; unmatched junction bases: 1. As DNA, the CDR3 is TGTGCCAGCTCACCGGGGACAGGGGGAAACACCATATATTTT. Its protein product is CASSPGTGGNTIYF.

V usage is TRBV29-1 and J usage is TRBJ2-3, with D tentatively TRBD2 (6 bases). V was pared by 2 bases and J by 2 bases, with 14 bases between. The CDR3 sequence is 15 residues long. Germline CDR1 SQVTM, CDR2 ANQGSEA. CDR3 in amino acids: CSVERRGTVTDTQYF. Written as DNA, the CDR3 is TGCAGCGTTGAACGGCGGGGAACTGTCACAGATACGCAGTATTTT.

The chain recombines TRBV3-1 (or the pseudogene TRBV3-2) with TRBJ1-2; 10 positions match TRBD1. Germline V lookup: CDR1 LGHDT, CDR2 YNNKEL (reference sequence). The CDR3 length is 17 residues. Trimming took 4 bases from V and 10 from J; bases not matched to a gene: 18. The CDR3 DNA is TGTGCCAGCAGCCGAGGAGGGAGGACAGGGGGGATTATGGCCTACACCTTC. Translation gives CASSRGGRTGGIMAYTF.

CDR3 DNA: TGCGCCAGCAGCTCGGAGGGGGCGAATGAAAAACTGTTTTTT. It is translated as CASSSEGANEKLFF. The genes are TRBV5-1 and TRBJ1-4; 7 nucleotides agree with TRBD1. Germline V CDR1 and CDR2: SGHRS, YFSETQ. This CDR3 is 14 amino acids long. V lost 3 bases, J lost 5 bases, and 4 bases stayed unmatched.

The CDR3 DNA is TGTGCCACCAGGGACAGGGACACTGAAGCTTTCTTT. This encodes CATRDRDTEAFF. The rearrangement joins TRBV24-1 to TRBJ1-1, with 8 bases matching TRBD1. The CDR3 is 12 amino acids. The ends lost 7 bases at V and 3 bases at J; junction bases unmatched: 0. Germline CDR1 reads KGHDR; CDR2 reads SFDVKD.